This T cell receptor (beta chain) emerged from a study of T cell responses to AZD1222 COVID-19 vaccine. Points from the study as a whole: Repertoires were collected only later (after the peak T cell response had occurred). Nearly half of spike-specific TCRs reportedly go after variant regions that carry no mutations. The donor group comprised mostly white British people and more females; the analysis possibly underestimated clonal diversity.

Trimming cost V 6 bases and J 3 bases, with 6 bases left between them. CDR1 and CDR2 from the germline V gene are MNHEY and SVGAGI. The CDR3 contains 11 residues. In the case of this clone: Its specificity is not known.

The assay was immunoSEQ multiplex PCR, and TCRdb's table has in-frame clones only and misses some. Among around 120,000 clones listed, 92% were seen once. V gene TRBV6-5 combines with J gene TRBJ2-7; D gene uncertain. Source: peripheral blood, taken on day 0 of AZD1222 vaccination. The receptor's source is an adult in good health. CDR3 nucleotide sequence: TGTGCCAGCAGGTCGGGCTACGAGCAGTACTTC. This translates into CASRSGYEQYF.